Here is one T cell receptor (beta chain) with its context. The antigen remains undetermined. 13 Jbeta primers and 60 Vbeta primers were used for the PCR. Clones were sequenced by immunoSEQ multiplex PCR, and TCRdb holds only the in-frame ones, with some missing. This sample yields 150,000 to 200,000 clones, of which around 79% are seen a single time; about 2.6% belongs to the top ten. The sample belongs to a study of cytomegalovirus exposure and HLA in healthy donors. Study findings and constraints: Upon later analysis, HLA-associated TCR beta chains proved more clonally expanded than other, equally common chains. A prior analysis recorded that most TCR beta V segments were productive about 87% or about 30% of the time.

The germline CDR1 and CDR2 sequences are MNHNY and SVGAGI (reference sequence). This CDR3 contains 14 residues. J gave up 3 bases and V 7 bases, and 6 bases lay outside the gene matches. Nominal health characterized the donors when sampled, though unrecorded immune exposures were likely. The sequenced sample consisted of PBMCs. The gene calls are TRBV6-6 and TRBJ1-5, with 7 bases matching TRBD1. The TCR originated in a woman in her 40s in good health and CMV-seropositive. This CDR3 is CASTNGQDNQPQHF. CDR3 nucleotides: TGTGCCAGCACCAATGGACAGGACAATCAGCCCCAGCATTTT.